Below, 30 T cell receptor beta chains from the same sample are listed, as sequenced in a study of vaccination effects on CD4 cells after COVID-19. TCRdb keeps only in-frame clones here, not all; method: immunoSEQ multiplex PCR. The profile shows roughly 59,000 clones, under 80% of them singletons. For these receptors, no antigen is known. Viral peptide pools were used in the ViraFEST assay to expand antigen-specific CD4+ T cells, and sequencing came afterward. Cultured cells yielded isolated CD4+ T cells after 10 days. Either the mRNA-1273 or the BNT162b2 vaccine was given to participants as two doses. The starting material was CD4+ T cells from PBMCs cultured with HCoV-OC43 spike peptides, obtained after COVID-19 vaccination. As to subset: HCoV-OC43 spike overlapping peptide pool stimulation. These receptors were taken from a human donor who received a COVID-19 vaccine.

The chain couples TRBV30 to TRBJ1-3; D is uncertain. Trimming pared 0 bases from V and 0 bases from J, leaving 18 bases between. In germline, CDR1 is GTSNPN, CDR2 SVGIG (reference sequence). The CDR3 length is 18 residues. The CDR3 region has the DNA TGTGCCTGGAGTGTAAACGTCGGACTAATAAACTCTGGAAACACCATATATTTT. It is translated as CAWSVNVGLINSGNTIYF.

This chain links TRBV6-2 or TRBV6-3 with TRBJ2-5; the D is unclear. Germline CDR1 MNHEY, CDR2 SVGEGT. The CDR3 has 13 amino acids. The V end was cut by 5 bases, the J end by 1 base, with 8 bases between. The CDR3 DNA sequence: TGTGCCAGCAGTGGACGGATCCAAGAGACCCAGTACTTC. Its protein is CASSGRIQETQYF.

The chain employs TRBV28 and TRBJ2-7; TRBD1 matches at 9 bases. V trimming: 3 bases; J trimming: 3 bases; junction bases outside the gene matches: 6. Germline V gene sequence: CDR1 MDHEN, CDR2 SYDVKM. CDR3 length: 15 amino acids. Written as DNA, the CDR3 is TGTGCCAGCAGTTTCGGAGGGACAGGGAACTACGAGCAGTACGTC. Amino acids: CASSFGGTGNYEQYV.

This clone was counted a single time. The rearrangement uses TRBV4-3 and TRBJ1-2; D is uncertain. CDR1 is LGHNA, CDR2 YSLEER, per germline. V dropped 0 bases and J dropped 8 bases, with 13 bases sitting between them. There are 14 residues in the CDR3. The CDR3 nucleotides are TGCGCCAGCAGCCAAGAAGGGTCCTTAGAGGGCTACACCTTC. Its translation is CASSQEGSLEGYTF.

The CDR3 here is CASSQGQGGSGANVLTF. DNA of the CDR3: TGCGCCAGCAGTCAGGGACAGGGGGGCTCTGGGGCCAACGTCCTGACTTTC. This chain connects TRBV23-1 to TRBJ2-6, with 11 bases matching TRBD1. TRBV23-1 is marked as an open reading frame, function uncertain. This CDR3 is 17 amino acids long. V was pared by 3 bases and J by 0 bases, with 1 base of the junction left unmatched.

This clone was seen once. V and J are TRBV30 and TRBJ1-1, with a tentative D call TRBD1 (6 bases). Trimming stripped 5 bases from V and 11 bases from J, with 15 bases between. CDR1 and CDR2 (germline): GTSNPN, SVGIG (reference sequence). There are 11 residues in the CDR3. In DNA, the CDR3 is TGTGCCTGGGCCACAGGGTACGCGGCTTTCTTT. It encodes CAWATGYAAFF.

The chain uses TRBV4-1 and TRBJ1-4; D gene uncertain. There are 14 residues in the CDR3. In germline, CDR1 is MGHRA, CDR2 YSYEKL. V lost 4 bases and J 4 bases, leaving 10 bases between the germline ends. Here the CDR3 reads CASSPQEFNEKLFF. The CDR3 DNA is TGCGCCAGCAGCCCCCAGGAGTTTAATGAAAAACTGTTTTTT.

This clone was seen more than once but under ten times. The chain has TRBV11-3 and TRBJ1-1; D remains ambiguous. Trimming cost V 2 bases and J 1 base, with 5 bases left between them. The CDR3 sequence is 13 residues long. Germline CDR1 reads SGHNT; CDR2 reads YENEEA. This chain's CDR3 is CASSLFENTEAFF. The CDR3 DNA follows: TGTGCCAGCAGCTTATTCGAGAACACTGAAGCTTTCTTT.

The V and J genes are TRBV25-1 and TRBJ1-6, with 9 bases fitting TRBD1. The CDR3 contains 15 residues. Germline CDR1 reads MGHDK; CDR2 reads SYGVNS. The J segment lost 9 bases and the V segment lost 4 bases, leaving 7 bases of the junction unmatched. The DNA of the CDR3 is TGTGCCAGCAGTGGCCCCACGGGACAGGGTTCACCCCTCCACTTT. Its protein product is CASSGPTGQGSPLHF.

This clone showed up just once. This chain's CDR3 is CASSPGTGGTYEQYV. As DNA, the CDR3 is TGCGCCAGCAGTCCGGGGACAGGGGGTACCTACGAGCAGTACGTC. The chain recombines TRBV10-2 with TRBJ2-7, with TRBD1 identical over 11 bases. CDR1 and CDR2 (germline): WSHSY, SAAADI. J lost 2 bases, V lost 5 bases, and 5 bases had no gene match. The length of the CDR3 is 15 residues.

V gene TRBV2 combines with J gene TRBJ1-4; D perhaps matches TRBD1 (5 bases). Trimming took 3 bases from V and 2 from J, leaving 10 bases between them. The length of the CDR3 is 15 residues. The germline V gene has CDR1 SNHLY and CDR2 FYNNEI. CDR3 DNA sequence: TGTGCCAGCAGTGAGTCACCAGGGACTAATGAAAAACTGTTTTTT. Translation: CASSESPGTNEKLFF. Full variable domain (remainder filled in from reference TRBV2 and TRBJ1-4): EPEVTQTPSHQVTQMGQEVILRCVPISNHLYFYWYRQILGQKVEFLVSFYNNEISEKSEIFDDQFSVERPDGSNFTLKIRSTKLEDSAMYFCASSESPGTNEKLFFGSGTQLSVL.

V is TRBV7-8 and J is TRBJ1-5; D call uncertain. Germline V gene data show CDR1 as SGHVS and CDR2 as FQNEAQ. The V end lost 2 bases, the J end lost 0 bases, and 11 bases lay between the germline ends. This CDR3 is 16 amino acids long. CDR3 residues: CASSLSQTYSNQPQHF. CDR3 nucleotides: TGTGCCAGCAGCTTATCACAAACCTATAGCAATCAGCCCCAGCATTTT.

The V gene is TRBV19, the J gene TRBJ1-6; D is unclear. The CDR3 has 15 amino acids. The germline V gene encodes CDR1 LNHDA and CDR2 SQIVND (reference sequence). The V end lost 1 base, the J end lost 2 bases, and 6 bases lay between the germline ends. Written as DNA, the CDR3 is TGTGCCAGTAGTATAGTTTGGACCTATAATTCACCCCTCCACTTT. Its protein product is CASSIVWTYNSPLHF.

This chain connects TRBV11-2 to TRBJ2-7; 9 nucleotides line up with TRBD2. V was clipped by 4 bases and J by 2 bases; unmatched bases: 3. Germline-derived CDR1 and CDR2 are SGHAT and FQNNGV. This CDR3 has 14 amino acids. The CDR3 sequence is CASSSQRGAYEQYV. The CDR3 DNA reads as TGTGCCAGCAGCTCCCAGCGGGGGGCCTACGAGCAGTACGTC.

The rearrangement uses TRBV5-5 and TRBJ1-2; unclear D gene. The CDR3 is made up of 13 amino acids. Trimming pared 1 base from V and 5 bases from J, leaving 9 bases between. Germline V gene lookup returns CDR1 SGHKS and CDR2 YYEKEE (reference sequence). CDR3: CASSLLGRYGYTF. The CDR3 bases are TGTGCCAGCAGCTTGCTCGGGAGGTATGGCTACACCTTC.

The chain recombines TRBV5-5 with TRBJ2-7; perhaps D is TRBD1 or TRBD2 (5 bases each). Trimming pared 0 bases from V and 3 bases from J, leaving 7 bases between. Per the germline V gene, CDR1 is SGHKS and CDR2 is YYEKEE (reference sequence). The CDR3 covers 13 residues. CDR3 in amino acids: CASSLVGVYEQYV. CDR3 in DNA: TGTGCCAGCAGCTTGGTGGGGGTCTACGAGCAGTACGTC.

This clone was picked up a small number of times. The rearrangement joins TRBV29-1 to TRBJ1-2; TRBD1 might be the D (5 bases). This CDR3 has 12 residues. Trimming shortened V by 1 base and J by 8 bases, and 11 bases separated the two germline ends. Looked up from germline, CDR1 is SQVTM and CDR2 is ANQGSEA. The CDR3: CSVEATWGGYTF. The CDR3 DNA follows: TGCAGCGTTGAAGCCACGTGGGGCGGCTACACCTTC.

This clone was counted only a few times. This sequence joins TRBV4-1 and TRBJ1-2; a possible D gene is TRBD1 (6 bases). Germline loops: CDR1 MGHRA, CDR2 YSYEKL. CDR3 size: 16 residues. Trimming took off 2 bases at V and 4 bases at J, with 17 bases between the two ends. As DNA, the CDR3 is TGCGCCAGCAGCCAAAATATTCAGGGGCAGGGCTATGGCTACACCTTC. It codes for CASSQNIQGQGYGYTF.

This clone has just one count. The rearrangement uses TRBV12-1 and TRBJ1-1; no DNA check was done on the table's D call, TRBD1. TRBV12-1 is assigned pseudogene status. The CDR3 runs 14 residues. The CDR3 protein is CASSLADRAFTAFF. The DNA of the CDR3 is TGTGCCAGCAGCTTGGCGGACAGGGCTTTCACAGCTTTCTTT.

This sequence joins TRBV18 and TRBJ1-5; D not certain. Trimming shortened V by 2 bases and J by 3 bases, and 8 bases separated the two germline ends. The CDR3 has 14 residues. CDR1 and CDR2 (germline): KGHSH, LQKENI. CDR3 region: CASSPGWDNQPQHF. For the CDR3, the DNA is TGTGCCAGCTCACCAGGGTGGGACAATCAGCCCCAGCATTTT. Using reference TRBV18 and TRBJ1-5 for the parts outside the CDR3, the full variable domain is NAGVMQNPRHLVRRRGQEARLRCSPMKGHSHVYWYRQLPEEGLKFMVYLQKENIIDESGMPKERFSAEFPKEGPSILRIQQVVRGDSAAYFCASSPGWDNQPQHFGDGTRLSIL.

This clone turned up a few times. V and J are TRBV5-6 and TRBJ1-4; a weak D match, TRBD1 (6 bases). V lost 0 bases and J 7 bases, leaving 19 bases between the germline ends. This CDR3 contains 17 residues. Germline V gives CDR1 SGHDT, CDR2 YYEEEE. CDR3 loop: CASSLGGGGTRSEKLFF. CDR3 nucleotides: TGTGCCAGCAGCTTGGGAGGGGGAGGGACCCGAAGTGAAAAACTGTTTTTT.

The chain has TRBV6-5 and TRBJ2-3; D not certain. The V end lost 6 bases, the J end lost 0 bases, and 10 bases lay between the germline ends. Germline CDR1 and CDR2: MNHEY and SVGAGI. The CDR3 has 14 residues. Here the CDR3 DNA reads TGTGCCAGCAGAGTCTTGCGCAGCACAGATACGCAGTATTTT. Its protein product is CASRVLRSTDTQYF.

This clone showed up just a few times. The CDR3 is CASSSGGLSYNEQFF. The DNA of the CDR3 is TGTGCCAGCAGTTCCGGGGGCCTCTCCTACAATGAGCAGTTCTTC. The genes are TRBV7-9 and TRBJ2-1; D is tentatively TRBD1 or TRBD2 (6 bases each). Germline lookup yields CDR1 SEHNR and CDR2 FQNEAQ (reference sequence). The CDR3 covers 15 residues. V lost 6 bases and J lost 0, with 12 bases in between. Complete variable domain (other parts from reference TRBV7-9 and TRBJ2-1): DTGVSQNPRHKITKRGQNVTFRCDPISEHNRLYWYRQTLGQGPEFLTYFQNEAQLEKSRLLSDRFSAERPKGSFSTLEIQRTEQGDSAMYLCASSSGGLSYNEQFFGPGTRLTVL.

This clone has just a few counts. The CDR3 region is CASSVDRTNTEAFF. The CDR3 nucleotides read TGTGCCAGCAGCGTCGACAGGACGAACACTGAAGCTTTCTTT. The chain recombines TRBV5-4 with TRBJ1-1, with a weak D call TRBD1 (6 bases). The CDR3 runs to 14 residues. The V end was cut by 4 bases, the J end by 1 base, with 11 bases between. The germline V gene has CDR1 SGHNT and CDR2 YYREEE (reference sequence).

The rearrangement joins TRBV12-3 or TRBV12-4 to TRBJ1-1; D gene uncertain. V was clipped by 7 bases and J by 10 bases, with 13 bases between them. The CDR3 is made up of 11 amino acids. CDR3 sequence: CASTLGWAAFF. CDR3 nucleotides: TGTGCCAGCACCCTAGGGTGGGCAGCTTTCTTT.

The V gene is TRBV2, the J gene TRBJ1-2; 9 positions agree with TRBD1. V lost 6 bases and J lost 7; bases outside the gene matches: 9. Germline V gene data show CDR1 as SNHLY and CDR2 as FYNNEI. The CDR3 is 14 amino acids. In nucleotides, the CDR3 is TGTGCCAGCAGGGAGGACAGGGGTATAGGTGGCTACACCTTC. Amino acid sequence: CASREDRGIGGYTF. The full variable domain, rest sourced from reference TRBV2 and TRBJ1-2, is EPEVTQTPSHQVTQMGQEVILRCVPISNHLYFYWYRQILGQKVEFLVSFYNNEISEKSEIFDDQFSVERPDGSNFTLKIRSTKLEDSAMYFCASREDRGIGGYTFGSGTRLTVV.

V usage is TRBV7-2 and J usage is TRBJ2-7; unclear D gene. Per germline, CDR1 SGHTA and CDR2 FQGNSA. V lost 5 bases to trimming and J lost 6 bases, with 14 bases between them. The CDR3 length is 13 residues. The CDR3 is CASSQSPRSEQYV. DNA for the CDR3: TGTGCCAGCAGCCAATCGCCTAGGAGCGAGCAGTACGTC.

The table lists this clone with a count of one. This chain connects TRBV10-1 to TRBJ2-1; the match to TRBD2 covers 9 bases. Germline CDR1 reads WNHNN; CDR2 reads SYGVQD (reference sequence). J lost 11 bases, V lost 0 bases, and 11 bases had no gene match. CDR3 length: 16 residues. Here the CDR3 reads CASSESTAGGLQKQFF. CDR3 coding DNA: TGCGCCAGCAGTGAGTCGACAGCGGGGGGCCTCCAGAAGCAGTTCTTC.

The genes are TRBV5-4 and TRBJ2-1, with a weak D call TRBD1 (6 bases). The CDR3 has 15 amino acids. Trimming cost V 4 bases and J 4 bases, with 15 bases left between them. Germline lookup yields CDR1 SGHNT and CDR2 YYREEE (reference sequence). CDR3 protein: CASSLSRDKYNEQFF. DNA for the CDR3: TGTGCCAGCAGCCTATCCCGGGACAAGTACAATGAGCAGTTCTTC.

This clone has only one observation. The same CDR3 can be traced to other DNA sequences in this sample. V and J are TRBV5-1 and TRBJ1-1; D is perhaps TRBD1 (5 bases). With 2 bases removed from V and 3 bases from J, the gap between germline ends came to 11 bases. The germline V gene encodes CDR1 SGHRS and CDR2 YFSETQ. The CDR3 is made up of 14 amino acids. The CDR3 DNA is TGCGCCAGCAGCTTCGGAGGCAGGGACACTGAAGCTTTCTTT. Translation gives CASSFGGRDTEAFF.